These T cell receptor beta chains were read from a single sample in a study of T cell changes during pregnancy in multiple sclerosis. Clones were sequenced by immunoSEQ multiplex PCR, and TCRdb holds only the in-frame ones, with some missing. The sample has tens of thousands of clones, around nine tenths seen once; the top ten hold about 13%. The sample was CD8+ T cells from peripheral blood mononuclear cells, taken in the first trimester of pregnancy. Receptors were obtained from a female donor in good health, enrolled as a control in a pregnancy study. The CDR3 runs from the conserved cysteine through the conserved F or W. D genes are given only for firm matches. The size entry is marked missing in some rows and otherwise reads once, few, many or a size class.

d_gene | j_gene | abundance | v_gene | CDR3aa | CDR3nt
NA | TRBJ1-1 | NA | TRBV28 | CASRLARGTEAFF | TGTGCCAGCAGGCTAGCCAGGGGCACTGAAGCTTTCTTT
TRBD2 | TRBJ2-7 | NA | TRBV7-9 | CASSSAGLAGDLSYEQYF | TGTGCCAGCAGCTCAGCGGGACTAGCGGGCGACCTCTCCTACGAGCAGTACTTC
NA | TRBJ1-1 | few | TRBV13 | CASRRSSTEAFF | TGTGCCAGCAGGCGGTCGTCGACTGAAGCTTTCTTT
TRBD2 | TRBJ2-1 | NA | TRBV19 | CASSISSGGSREQFF | TGTGCCAGTAGTATAAGCAGCGGGGGTTCGCGCGAGCAGTTCTTC
NA | TRBJ2-7 | NA | TRBV28 | CASTTGGDPEQYF | TGTGCCAGCACCACTGGGGGCGACCCCGAGCAGTACTTC
NA | TRBJ1-5 | NA | TRBV28 | CASNLDSNNQPQHF | TGTGCCAGCAATCTGGACAGTAACAATCAGCCCCAGCATTTT
TRBD2 | TRBJ2-5 | NA | TRBV5-6 | CASSFPAGGRETQYF | TGTGCCAGCAGCTTTCCGGCGGGGGGGCGGGAGACCCAGTACTTC
NA | TRBJ2-7 | NA | TRBV19 | CASSVQSTSGEQYF | TGTGCCAGTAGTGTACAGTCGACTTCGGGGGAGCAGTACTTC
TRBD1 | TRBJ1-5 | NA | TRBV28 | CASSSGQGSQPQHF | TGTGCCAGCAGCTCGGGACAGGGAAGTCAGCCCCAGCATTTT
NA | TRBJ2-7 | NA | TRBV28 | CASGSVWGYEQYF | TGTGCCAGCGGTAGCGTCTGGGGCTACGAGCAGTACTTC
NA | TRBJ2-3 | NA | TRBV19 | CASSMGGRTDTQYF | TGTGCCAGTAGTATGGGAGGACGCACAGATACGCAGTATTTT
NA | TRBJ1-1 | once | TRBV25-1 | CASSEQVGVAGAFF | TGTGCCAGCAGTGAACAGGTTGGAGTGGCGGGAGCTTTCTTT
NA | TRBJ2-1 | NA | TRBV28 | CASSPDGYNEQFF | TGTGCCAGCAGCCCTGACGGGTACAATGAGCAGTTCTTC
TRBD2 | TRBJ2-5 | NA | TRBV4-2 | CASSSEGGGAETQYF | TGTGCCAGCAGCTCAGAAGGCGGGGGGGCCGAGACCCAGTACTTC
NA | TRBJ1-2 | NA | TRBV29-1 | CSVGSDTYGYTF | TGCAGCGTTGGCAGCGATACCTATGGCTACACCTTC
NA | TRBJ1-2 | NA | TRBV30 | CAWSTGGDGYTF | TGTGCCTGGAGTACTGGAGGGGATGGCTACACCTTC
TRBD2 | TRBJ2-7 | NA | TRBV11-2 | CASSKRLAGEQYF | TGTGCCAGCAGCAAAAGACTAGCGGGTGAGCAGTACTTC
TRBD2 | TRBJ2-1 | NA | TRBV6-1 | CASSEGGGGPYEQFF | TGTGCCAGCAGTGAAGGGGGGGGAGGGCCATATGAGCAGTTCTTC
TRBD2 | TRBJ2-5 | NA | TRBV7-2 | CASSHTGLAGGRQGTQYF | TGTGCCAGCAGCCATACGGGACTAGCGGGGGGGCGGCAAGGGACCCAGTACTTC
NA | TRBJ2-1 | NA | TRBV4-1 | CASSHGGLFQNEQFF | TGCGCCAGCAGCCACGGAGGGCTCTTCCAAAATGAGCAGTTCTTC
NA | TRBJ2-3 | NA | TRBV9 | CASSVRDNPDTQYF | TGTGCCAGCAGCGTCCGGGATAACCCAGATACGCAGTATTTT
NA | TRBJ2-1 | NA | TRBV27 | CASSLTQLVISDNEQFF | TGTGCCAGCAGTCTCACTCAACTAGTGATCAGCGACAATGAGCAGTTCTTC
TRBD1 | TRBJ2-5 | once | TRBV27 | CASSPLDYRGEYF | TGTGCCAGCAGTCCACTGGATTACAGGGGAGAGTACTTC
NA | TRBJ2-7 | NA | TRBV9 | CASSVNSGYEQYF | TGTGCCAGCAGCGTAAACAGCGGCTACGAGCAGTACTTC
NA | TRBJ1-2 | few | TRBV2 | CASSESLNYGYTF | TGTGCCAGCAGTGAGTCCCTAAACTATGGCTACACCTTC
NA | TRBJ1-1 | NA | TRBV7-8 | CASSLRISGLDDMNTEAFF | TGTGCCAGCAGCTTACGGATTTCCGGACTCGACGATATGAACACTGAAGCTTTCTTT
NA | TRBJ1-1 | NA | TRBV27 | CASSSFQGLEAFF | TGTGCCAGCAGTTCCTTTCAGGGGTTGGAAGCTTTCTTT
TRBD1 | TRBJ1-5 | NA | TRBV28 | CASSLVTGGMQPQHF | TGTGCCAGCAGTTTGGTGACAGGGGGAATGCAGCCCCAGCATTTT
NA | TRBJ2-2 | NA | TRBV28 | CASSLNRVLFPGELFF | TGTGCCAGCAGTTTAAACAGGGTTCTGTTCCCCGGGGAGCTGTTTTTT
TRBD1 | TRBJ2-1 | NA | TRBV29-1 | CSVPTRQGSRTNEQFF | TGCAGCGTCCCCACTCGACAGGGGTCACGCACCAATGAGCAGTTCTTC
TRBD2 | TRBJ2-7 | few | TRBV27 | CASTRSGRIDEQYF | TGTGCCAGCACCCGTAGCGGGAGGATCGACGAGCAGTACTTC
NA | TRBJ1-3 | once | TRBV29-1 | CSVGPKESGNTIYF | TGCAGCGTTGGGCCGAAAGAATCTGGAAACACCATATATTTT
NA | TRBJ2-7 | NA | TRBV7-8 | CASSPPPGSPSSYEQYF | TGTGCCAGCAGTCCCCCCCCAGGGTCCCCGAGCTCCTACGAGCAGTACTTC
NA | TRBJ1-4 | NA | TRBV2 | CASSENWADNEKLFF | TGTGCCAGCAGTGAAAATTGGGCAGACAATGAAAAACTGTTTTTT
NA | TRBJ1-1 | NA | TRBV6-6 | CASSYLETEAFF | TGTGCCAGCAGTTACCTAGAAACTGAAGCTTTCTTT
NA | TRBJ2-3 | once | TRBV11-2 | CASSLGLDTDTQYF | TGTGCCAGCAGCTTAGGACTGGACACAGATACGCAGTATTTT
NA | TRBJ1-3 | NA | TRBV5-6 | CASSLGSAGNTIYF | TGTGCCAGCAGCTTGGGCAGCGCAGGAAACACCATATATTTT
NA | TRBJ2-1 | NA | TRBV5-6 | CASSLTSSYNEQFF | TGTGCCAGCAGCTTGACTAGCTCCTACAATGAGCAGTTCTTC
TRBD2 | TRBJ2-2 | NA | TRBV13 | CASSLGLAGVSGELFF | TGTGCCAGCAGCTTAGGGCTAGCGGGAGTGTCCGGGGAGCTGTTTTTT
TRBD1 | TRBJ1-2 | few | TRBV30 | CAWSSTGNDGYTF | TGTGCCTGGAGTTCGACAGGGAATGATGGCTACACCTTC
NA | TRBJ2-5 | NA | TRBV6-5 | CASSSSWAGETQYF | TGTGCCAGCAGTTCGTCGTGGGCGGGAGAGACCCAGTACTTC
NA | TRBJ2-3 | NA | TRBV9 | CASSVEASLADTQYF | TGTGCCAGCAGCGTAGAAGCCTCCCTGGCAGATACGCAGTATTTT
TRBD1 | TRBJ2-7 | NA | TRBV9 | CASSVEQGPDEQYF | TGTGCCAGCAGCGTAGAACAGGGGCCCGACGAGCAGTACTTC
TRBD2 | TRBJ2-1 | NA | TRBV28 | CASSLQTSGRYNEQFF | TGTGCCAGCAGTTTACAAACTAGCGGGAGGTACAATGAGCAGTTCTTC
NA | TRBJ1-1 | NA | TRBV19 | CASTAGLQAFF | TGTGCCAGTACCGCTGGACTGCAAGCTTTCTTT
TRBD1 | TRBJ1-2 | NA | TRBV28 | CASSPLQGAYGYTF | TGTGCCAGCAGTCCTCTTCAGGGGGCGTATGGCTACACCTTC
TRBD1 | TRBJ1-5 | NA | TRBV19 | CASSTGTDNQPQHF | TGTGCCAGTAGTACCGGGACAGACAATCAGCCCCAGCATTTT
NA | TRBJ1-1 | hyperexpanded | TRBV30 | CAWLRNTEAFF | TGTGCCTGGCTCAGGAACACTGAAGCTTTCTTT
NA | TRBJ2-1 | NA | TRBV4-3 | CASSQEGSYNEQFF | TGCGCCAGCAGCCAAGAAGGGAGTTACAATGAGCAGTTCTTC
NA | TRBJ1-5 | NA | TRBV4-3 | CASSQEYGQPQHF | TGCGCCAGCAGCCAAGAATACGGTCAGCCCCAGCATTTT
NA | TRBJ2-2 | NA | TRBV7-2 | CASSLVTVTGELFF | TGTGCCAGCAGCTTAGTTACGGTCACCGGGGAGCTGTTTTTT